The rows below give T cell receptor beta chains drawn from one sample of a study of shared clonotypes between healthy human individuals. The repertoire was sequenced with immunoSEQ multiplex PCR; TCRdb's copy has only in-frame clones and lacks some. Of approximately 620,000 clones in the sample, around 97% were seen once. The sample consisted of naive CD4+ T cells sorted from blood. These receptors all come from a woman between 25 and 40 years old in good health. CDR3s include the opening cysteine and the closing phenylalanine or tryptophan. D genes are given only for firm matches. Only part of the rows carry a size: once, few, many, or a class if the clone is expanded.

-	TRBV4-2	-	TRBJ1-1	TGTGCCAGCAGCTTAAGACTGTATATGGGAACTGAAGCTTTCTTT	CASSLRLYMGTEAFF
-	TRBV2	once	TRBJ2-6	TGTGCCAGCAGTGAAACAGGCGCTGGGGCCAACGTCCTGACTTTC	CASSETGAGANVLTF
TRBD2	TRBV11-2	once	TRBJ2-1	TGTGCCAGCAGCTTACGAGCGGGAGAGTCCTACAATGAGCAGTTCTTC	CASSLRAGESYNEQFF
-	TRBV27	-	TRBJ2-3	TGTGCCAGCACTGCGAGCGGTTCTAGCACAGATACGCAGTATTTT	CASTASGSSTDTQYF
-	TRBV19	-	TRBJ1-5	TGTGCCAGTAGTTCACTTTATCAGCCCCAGCATTTT	CASSSLYQPQHF
-	TRBV28	-	TRBJ2-3	TGTGCCAGCACCATGTCGGGAGATACGCAGTATTTT	CASTMSGDTQYF
-	TRBV11-1	-	TRBJ2-1	TGTGCCAGCAGCTTAGGGGTCGCCTTTAAACCCTACAATGAGCAGTTCTTC	CASSLGVAFKPYNEQFF
-	TRBV30	-	TRBJ1-1	TGTGCCTTGAAGGGACTCCTGAACACTGAAGCTTTCTTT	CALKGLLNTEAFF
TRBD1	TRBV2	-	TRBJ2-2	TGTGCCAGCAGTCCCAGGACAGGGGGCCCCGGGGAGCTGTTTTTT	CASSPRTGGPGELFF
TRBD2	TRBV5-1	-	TRBJ2-1	TGCGCCAGCAGCCCTGGGACTAGCGGGACTATTTCTCCGTTCTTC	CASSPGTSGTISPFF
-	TRBV5-4	-	TRBJ2-7	TGTGCCAGCAGCTTGATCGGCGGGAATCGGTCCGAGCAGTACTTC	CASSLIGGNRSEQYF
-	TRBV7-2	-	TRBJ2-7	TGTGCCAGCAGCTATCATCTTACCTACGAGCAGTACTTC	CASSYHLTYEQYF
-	TRBV7-9	-	TRBJ1-1	TGTGCCAGCAGCCTGACAGCGACTGAAGCTTTCTTT	CASSLTATEAFF
-	TRBV4-1	-	TRBJ2-7	TGCGCCAGCAGCCATTCAGACAGGGAGGCCTCCTACGAGCAGTACTTC	CASSHSDREASYEQYF
TRBD1	TRBV6-6	once	TRBJ2-7	TGTGCCAGCAGTTACAGGGGGCGATTGACCTACGAGCAGTACTTC	CASSYRGRLTYEQYF
-	TRBV5-1	-	TRBJ1-5	TGCGCCAGCAGCCGGGGAGGGGTCGGACAGCCCCAGCATTTT	CASSRGGVGQPQHF
TRBD1	TRBV18	-	TRBJ1-1	TGTGCCAGCTCACCAGCAGGGGGCTTAACTGAAGCTTTCTTT	CASSPAGGLTEAFF
-	TRBV27	-	TRBJ2-5	TGTGCCAGCAGTTTAGGCAGGGAACCGTACCAAGAGACCCAGTACTTC	CASSLGREPYQETQYF
-	TRBV5-1	-	TRBJ2-1	TGCGCCAGCAGGACGGGGACCAAGGGCAATGAGCAGTTCTTC	CASRTGTKGNEQFF
TRBD1	TRBV28	-	TRBJ1-3	TGTGCCAGCAGTTCGGGACAGGGGAGAGGAAACACCATATATTTT	CASSSGQGRGNTIYF
TRBD2	TRBV4-1	-	TRBJ2-3	TGCGCCAGCAGCCAAGTCCTAGCGGGTTACACAGATACGCAGTATTTT	CASSQVLAGYTDTQYF
-	TRBV6-1	-	TRBJ1-5	TGTGCCAGCAATGCCAGGGTTGGTCAGCCTCAGCATTTT	CASNARVGQPQHF
TRBD1	TRBV10-3	-	TRBJ2-1	TGTGCCATCAGTGGACAGGGTGCAAGGGTCAATGAGCAGTTCTTC	CAISGQGARVNEQFF
-	TRBV2	-	TRBJ2-1	TGTGCCAGCAGTGAACGTACGAAAGGGGCAAGGATTAATGAGCAGTTCTTC	CASSERTKGARINEQFF
-	TRBV10-1	-	TRBJ2-5	TGCGCCACCTCTAGAGTGATCCAAGAGACCCAGTACTTC	CATSRVIQETQYF
-	TRBV19	-	TRBJ2-6	TGTGCCAGTACCATAGGGTATGTTTTGTCTGGGGCCAACGTCCTGACTTTC	CASTIGYVLSGANVLTF
-	TRBV4-1	-	TRBJ2-3	TGCGCCAGCAGCCGAGGATTTATAGATACGCAGTATTTT	CASSRGFIDTQYF
TRBD1	TRBV29-1	-	TRBJ2-1	TGCAGCGTTGAAGGGCTACAGGGGGCCTCACACAATGAGCAGTTCTTC	CSVEGLQGASHNEQFF
TRBD2	TRBV13	-	TRBJ2-5	TGTGCCAGCAGCGGACTAGCGGGAGGAGAAGAGACCCAGTACTTC	CASSGLAGGEETQYF
-	TRBV2	few	TRBJ2-4	TGTGCCAGCAGTGATAGAAACATTCAGTACTTC	CASSDRNIQYF
-	TRBV28	-	TRBJ2-7	TGTGCCAGCAGCCGAACGGGGCCCCCCTACGAGCAGTACTTC	CASSRTGPPYEQYF
-	TRBV7-8	-	TRBJ1-1	TGTGCCAGCAGCTTAGCCGGAGTTCGGGGCACTGAAGCTTTCTTT	CASSLAGVRGTEAFF
-	TRBV19	few	TRBJ2-2	TGTGCCAGTAACAGTTGGAGGGCTGCTGGGGAGCTGTTTTTT	CASNSWRAAGELFF
-	TRBV10-2	-	TRBJ1-2	TGCGCCAGCACCCTAGACGGAACCTATGGCTACACCTTC	CASTLDGTYGYTF
-	TRBV7-9	-	TRBJ2-1	TGTGCCAGCAGCCCGATGGGACCCTACAATGAGCAGTTCTTC	CASSPMGPYNEQFF
-	TRBV5-1	-	TRBJ2-1	TGCGCCAGCAGCTTGTTAACAGACGACAATGAGCAGTTCTTC	CASSLLTDDNEQFF
TRBD1	TRBV10-3	-	TRBJ1-5	TGTGCCATCAGCCCGGGACAGGGGGGAGGACAGCCCCAGCATTTT	CAISPGQGGGQPQHF
-	TRBV6-5	-	TRBJ2-7	TGTGCCAGCAGCTCACCAGCGAGCTCCTACGAGCAGTACTTC	CASSSPASSYEQYF
-	TRBV4-2	-	TRBJ1-4	TGTGCCAGCAGCCAAGATAACGGCAGGGTAGGGGGAAATGAAAAACTGTTTTTT	CASSQDNGRVGGNEKLFF
-	TRBV29-1	-	TRBJ1-1	TGCAGCGTCTCGACAGTAATGAACACTGAAGCTTTCTTT	CSVSTVMNTEAFF
-	TRBV5-4	-	TRBJ2-3	TGTGCCAGCACCAGCCTGACTAGTGCAGATACGCAGTATTTT	CASTSLTSADTQYF
TRBD1	TRBV5-1	-	TRBJ2-5	TGCGCCAGCAGCACCGGACAGGGTAGGGAGACCCAGTACTTC	CASSTGQGRETQYF
TRBD1	TRBV28	-	TRBJ1-3	TGTGCCAGCTGGGCCGACAGGGCGTCGGGAAACACCATATATTTT	CASWADRASGNTIYF
-	TRBV18	once	TRBJ2-1	TGTGCCAGCTCACCATCCATCGGGACATTAACCTACAATGAGCAGTTCTTC	CASSPSIGTLTYNEQFF
TRBD1	TRBV6-1	-	TRBJ1-6	TGTGCCAGCACCGAGACAGGGGCGGATAATTCACCCCTCCACTTT	CASTETGADNSPLHF
-	TRBV6-6	-	TRBJ1-1	TGTGCCAGCAGGATGGGTTGGGGCACTGAAGCTTTCTTT	CASRMGWGTEAFF
TRBD1	TRBV4-1	-	TRBJ2-1	TGCGCCAGCAGCCAAGATAGGACAGGCGTGGATGAGCAGTTCTTC	CASSQDRTGVDEQFF
TRBD1	TRBV6-5	-	TRBJ1-2	TGTGCCAGCAGTTTACATGGACAGGGAAACTACTATGGCTACACCTTC	CASSLHGQGNYYGYTF
-	TRBV4-1	-	TRBJ2-3	TGCGCCAGCAGCCGGGACTCTATCCGCACAGATACGCAGTATTTT	CASSRDSIRTDTQYF
-	TRBV19	-	TRBJ2-7	TGTGCCAGTAGCCCATACACAGCATCCCAGGACGAGCAGTACTTC	CASSPYTASQDEQYF
TRBD1	TRBV14	-	TRBJ1-2	TGTGCCAGCAGCCCAAACCTGGGACAGGGTGGCGGCTACACCTTC	CASSPNLGQGGGYTF
-	TRBV5-1	-	TRBJ1-5	TGCGCCAGCAGCCCTAATACAGGGAGCAATCAGCCCCAGCATTTT	CASSPNTGSNQPQHF
TRBD2	TRBV27	once	TRBJ2-5	TGTGCCAGCAGTCCGACTAGCGGGAGGCAAGAGACCCAGTACTTC	CASSPTSGRQETQYF
-	TRBV2	-	TRBJ1-2	TGTGCCAGCAGTCCGGAGGCCTTCGGGCGTGGCTACACCTTC	CASSPEAFGRGYTF
-	TRBV27	-	TRBJ2-7	TGTGCCAGCAGCCAAAGCGGGACAGCCAGCTACGAGCAGTACTTC	CASSQSGTASYEQYF
TRBD2	TRBV25-1	-	TRBJ2-3	TGTGCCAGCCAGGGAGTAGCGGGAGCGGTAGATACGCAGTATTTT	CASQGVAGAVDTQYF
-	TRBV5-6	-	TRBJ1-4	TGTGCCAGCAGCAAATACGGACAGAATGAAAAACTGTTTTTT	CASSKYGQNEKLFF